The 15 T cell receptor beta chains listed next were all sequenced from one sample in a study of response to subunit inactivated influenza vaccine. TCRdb analysed the RT-PCR reads with MiXCR anew, one entry per CDR3 protein. In the table there are a few hundred thousand distinct CDR3 sequences, roughly 20% of which are singletons. Specimen: PBMCs from blood, collected about 19 months after vaccination. The receptors shown here come from a man aged 50 to 75 who received an inactivated influenza vaccine.

The chain links TRBV4-2 to TRBJ2-2; no firm D call. Trimming cost V 4 bases and J 4 bases, with 7 bases left between them. The germline CDR1 and CDR2 sequences are LGHNA and YNFKEQ. The CDR3 is made up of 13 amino acids. The CDR3 DNA sequence: TGTGCCAGCAGCCCCGGAAGCACCGGGGAGCTGTTTTTT. Translating it yields CASSPGSTGELFF.

This clonotype showed up just a few times. This chain joins TRBV10-3 and TRBJ2-3; 8 bases fit TRBD2. The CDR3 length is 14 residues. Germline V gene data show CDR1 as ENHRY and CDR2 as SYGVKD. Losses at the gene ends were 10 bases for V and 2 bases for J; bases not matched to a gene: 8. In DNA form, the CDR3 reads TGTGCCACCCGTCGGGGGGGCCCCACAGATACGCAGTATTTT. Translating it yields CATRRGGPTDTQYF.

This clonotype was recorded at least ten times. The rearrangement links TRBV7-9 to TRBJ1-6; D unclear. The CDR3 consists of 12 residues. Germline V gene data show CDR1 as SEHNR and CDR2 as FQNEAQ (reference sequence). The ends were cut back, 1 base at V and 10 bases at J, with 5 bases in the middle. The CDR3 is CASSLDASPLHF. CDR3 sequence (DNA): TGTGCCAGCAGCTTAGATGCATCACCCCTCCACTTT.

This clonotype was detected ten times or more. This chain connects TRBV6-1 to TRBJ1-4; tentative D call: TRBD1 (6 bases). Germline lookup yields CDR1 MNHNS and CDR2 SASEGT. The CDR3 loop spans 15 amino acids. V was shortened by 2 bases and J by 5 bases, with 12 bases between the two germline ends. CDR3 sequence (DNA): TGTGCCAGCAGTGAATTAGACAGGTCAAATGAAAAACTGTTTTTT. This sequence encodes CASSELDRSNEKLFF.

This chain links TRBV2 with TRBJ2-3; D is uncertain. The ends were cut back, 7 bases at V and 2 bases at J, with 13 bases in the middle. This CDR3 has 14 residues. Per the germline V gene, CDR1 is SNHLY and CDR2 is FYNNEI. The chain's CDR3 is CASIGLKNTDTQYF. The CDR3 region has the DNA TGTGCCAGCATCGGGCTGAAAAACACAGATACGCAGTATTTT. Drawing the rest from reference TRBV2 and TRBJ2-3, the complete variable domain is EPEVTQTPSHQVTQMGQEVILRCVPISNHLYFYWYRQILGQKVEFLVSFYNNEISEKSEIFDDQFSVERPDGSNFTLKIRSTKLEDSAMYFCASIGLKNTDTQYFGPGTRLTVL.

The V and J genes are TRBV5-5 and TRBJ2-7; D is unclear. CDR1 and CDR2 (germline): SGHKS, YYEKEE (reference sequence). The V end lost 2 bases, the J end lost 7 bases, and 16 bases lay between the germline ends. This CDR3 has 14 amino acids. CDR3 DNA sequence: TGTGCCAGCAGCTTTTTGGGGAACCCCTTTGAGCAGTACTTC. This translates into CASSFLGNPFEQYF.

V usage is TRBV7-2 and J usage is TRBJ2-5; D is unclear. The CDR3 has 14 amino acids. V was pared by 1 base and J by 1 base, with 7 bases between. Germline V gives CDR1 SGHTA, CDR2 FQGNSA. This CDR3 reads CASSLETFQETQYF. CDR3 DNA: TGTGCCAGCAGCTTAGAGACATTCCAAGAGACCCAGTACTTC.

The genes are TRBV5-1 and TRBJ1-2; no definite D call. CDR3 length: 14 amino acids. The V end lost 2 bases, the J end lost 0 bases, and 8 bases lay between the germline ends. The germline gives CDR1 SGHRS, CDR2 YFSETQ. For the CDR3, the DNA is TGCGCCAGCAGCTTTGGAGGATCTAACTATGGCTACACCTTC. This sequence encodes CASSFGGSNYGYTF.

Only a few counts were recorded for this clonotype. V and J are TRBV12-3 or TRBV12-4 and TRBJ2-2; D not resolved. Trimming removed 0 bases at V and 5 bases at J, with 10 bases between. The CDR3 runs 15 residues. In DNA, the CDR3 is TGTGCCAGCAGTTTAGCGGGCAGAGCAACCGGGGAGCTGTTTTTT. As protein: CASSLAGRATGELFF.

This clonotype was detected many times. The V and J genes are TRBV12-3 or TRBV12-4 and TRBJ1-4; D is unresolved. The CDR3 totals 12 residues. Trimming stripped 6 bases from V and 11 bases from J, with 13 bases between. The CDR3 nucleotides are TGTGCCAGCAGACCCCCGGGAGGGAAACTGTTTTTT. The encoded protein is CASRPPGGKLFF.

This clonotype was seen more than once but under ten times. The chain employs TRBV5-1 and TRBJ1-1; D uncertain. Per germline, CDR1 SGHRS and CDR2 YFSETQ. This CDR3 is 16 amino acids long. V was pared by 2 bases and J by 2 bases, with 16 bases between. The CDR3 loop is CASSFGWRQLNTEAFF. CDR3 bases: TGCGCCAGCAGCTTTGGGTGGCGACAACTTAACACTGAAGCTTTCTTT. The complete variable domain, with remaining parts taken from reference TRBV5-1 and TRBJ1-1, reads KAGVTQTPRYLIKTRGQQVTLSCSPISGHRSVSWYQQTPGQGLQFLFEYFSETQRNKGNFPGRFSGRQFSNSRSEMNVSTLELGDSALYLCASSFGWRQLNTEAFFGQGTRLTVV.

This clonotype turned up a few times. A junction end diverges from the germline sequence, so it may reflect a read error. This chain joins TRBV4-3 and TRBJ2-3; 7 nucleotides agree with TRBD2. CDR1 is LGHNA, CDR2 YSLEER, per germline. This CDR3 is built from 15 residues. CDR3 region: CASGQVLAASDTQYF. CDR3 nucleotide sequence: TGCGCCAGCGGCCAAGTCCTAGCGGCTTCAGATACGCAGTATTTT.

The gene calls are TRBV4-1 and TRBJ2-7; no clear D gene. The V gene's germline CDR1 is MGHRA and CDR2 YSYEKL. V was trimmed by 1 base and J by 1 base, leaving 14 bases between them. This CDR3 has 16 residues. CDR3 sequence: CASSQGVLVTSYEQYF. As DNA, the CDR3 is TGCGCCAGCAGCCAAGGAGTTTTGGTCACTTCCTACGAGCAGTACTTC.

This clonotype was detected many times. CDR3: CASSQVGSEVKAFF. DNA of the CDR3: TGTGCCAGCAGCCAAGTAGGTTCGGAAGTTAAAGCTTTCTTT. The chain joins TRBV4-2 to TRBJ1-1; D not resolved. The CDR3 covers 14 residues. The germline CDR1 and CDR2 sequences are LGHNA and YNFKEQ. V was cut by 1 base and J by 9 bases, with 15 bases left in between.

This clonotype was found a few times. The rearrangement uses TRBV7-2 and TRBJ2-5, with no clear D. V lost 5 bases to trimming and J lost 0 bases, with 7 bases between them. The CDR3 loop spans 13 amino acids. Per germline, CDR1 SGHTA and CDR2 FQGNSA. The CDR3 sequence: CASSPANQETQYF. CDR3 DNA sequence: TGTGCCAGCAGCCCTGCTAACCAAGAGACCCAGTACTTC.